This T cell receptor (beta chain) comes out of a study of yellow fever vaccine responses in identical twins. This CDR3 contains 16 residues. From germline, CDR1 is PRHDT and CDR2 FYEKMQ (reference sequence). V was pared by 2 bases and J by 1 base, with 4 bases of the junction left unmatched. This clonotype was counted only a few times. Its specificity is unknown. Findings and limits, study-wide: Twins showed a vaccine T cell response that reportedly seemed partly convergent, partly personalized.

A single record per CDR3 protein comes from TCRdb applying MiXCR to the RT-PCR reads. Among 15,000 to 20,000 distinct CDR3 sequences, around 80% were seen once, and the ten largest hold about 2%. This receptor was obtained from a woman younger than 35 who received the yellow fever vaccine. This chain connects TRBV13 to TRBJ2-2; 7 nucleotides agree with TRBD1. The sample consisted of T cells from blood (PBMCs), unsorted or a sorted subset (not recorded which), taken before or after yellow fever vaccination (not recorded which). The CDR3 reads CASSLPRQGNTGELFF. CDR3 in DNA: TGTGCCAGCAGCTTACCTAGACAGGGGAACACCGGGGAGCTGTTTTTT.